The T cell receptor beta chain under discussion was sequenced for a study of T cells after yellow fever vaccination. In the study overall: Preparation of fractions with low cell numbers was performed using SMART-Seq v4 Ultra Low Input.

General study points: The presence of abundant clonotypes contaminating from the bulk population was possible in FACS-sorted repertoires.

On this clonotype itself: Its antigen is not identified.

Germline V gene lookup returns CDR1 PRHDT and CDR2 FYEKMQ (reference sequence). This CDR3 comprises 15 residues. V lost 2 bases and J lost 8; bases outside the gene matches: 7. Universal primer sites and UMIs were introduced during 5'RACE template-switching synthesis of TCR cDNA. One entry per CDR3 protein results from TCRdb running MiXCR on the 5' RACE reads. This table holds 100,000 to 150,000 distinct CDR3 sequences, about 8.2% found once. The J gene is TRBJ1-2, the V gene TRBV13; 11 bases match TRBD1. The starting material was CD8+ T cells sorted from PBMCs, obtained on the day of the yellow fever booster vaccination. This TCR was sampled from a man younger than 35 who received the YFV17D yellow fever vaccine. CDR3 nucleotide sequence: TGTGCCAGCAGCTTACGGACAGGGGGCGCTTGGGGCTACACCTTC. It is translated as CASSLRTGGAWGYTF. Combining the CDR3 with reference TRBV13 and TRBJ1-2 gives the whole variable domain AAGVIQSPRHLIKEKRETATLKCYPIPRHDTVYWYQQGPGQDPQFLISFYEKMQSDKGSIPDRFSAQQFSDYHSELNMSSLELGDSALYFCASSLRTGGAWGYTFGSGTRLTVV.